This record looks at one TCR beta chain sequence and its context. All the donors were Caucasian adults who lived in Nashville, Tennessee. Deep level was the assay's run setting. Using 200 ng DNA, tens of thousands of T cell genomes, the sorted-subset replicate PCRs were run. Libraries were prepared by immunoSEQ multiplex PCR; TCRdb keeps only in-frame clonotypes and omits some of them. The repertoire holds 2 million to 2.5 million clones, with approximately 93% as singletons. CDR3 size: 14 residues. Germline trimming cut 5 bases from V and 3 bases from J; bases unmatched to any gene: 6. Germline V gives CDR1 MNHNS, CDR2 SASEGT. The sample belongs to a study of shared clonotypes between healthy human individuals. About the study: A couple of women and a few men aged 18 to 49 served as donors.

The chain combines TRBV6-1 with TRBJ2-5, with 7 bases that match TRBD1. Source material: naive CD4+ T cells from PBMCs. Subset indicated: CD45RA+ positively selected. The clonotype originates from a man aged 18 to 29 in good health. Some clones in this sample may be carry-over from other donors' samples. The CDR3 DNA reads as TGTGCCAGCAGTATCCGAGACAGGGAAGAGACCCAGTACTTC. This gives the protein CASSIRDREETQYF.